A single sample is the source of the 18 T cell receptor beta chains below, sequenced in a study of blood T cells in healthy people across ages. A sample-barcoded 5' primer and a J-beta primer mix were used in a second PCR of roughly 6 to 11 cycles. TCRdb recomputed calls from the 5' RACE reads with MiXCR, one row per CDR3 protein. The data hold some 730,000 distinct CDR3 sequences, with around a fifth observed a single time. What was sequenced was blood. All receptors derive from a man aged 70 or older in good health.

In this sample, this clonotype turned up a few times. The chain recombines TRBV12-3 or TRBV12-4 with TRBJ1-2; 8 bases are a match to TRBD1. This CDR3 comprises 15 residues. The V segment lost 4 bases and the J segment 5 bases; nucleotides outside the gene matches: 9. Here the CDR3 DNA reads TGTGCCAGCAGTTCGACAGGGGCTGAATGGTATGGCTACACCTTC. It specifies CASSSTGAEWYGYTF.

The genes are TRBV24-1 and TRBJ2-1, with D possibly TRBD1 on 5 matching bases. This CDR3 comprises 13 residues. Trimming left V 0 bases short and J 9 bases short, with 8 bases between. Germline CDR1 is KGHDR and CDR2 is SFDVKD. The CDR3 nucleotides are TGTGCCACCAGTGATTTGGACAGCCGTGAGCAGTTCTTC. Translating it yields CATSDLDSREQFF.

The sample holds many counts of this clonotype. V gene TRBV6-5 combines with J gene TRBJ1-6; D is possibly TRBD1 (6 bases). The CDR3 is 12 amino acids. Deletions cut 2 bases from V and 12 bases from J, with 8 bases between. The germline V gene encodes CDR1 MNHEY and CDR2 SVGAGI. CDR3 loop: CASSYPTGPLHF. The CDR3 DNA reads TGTGCCAGCAGTTACCCGACAGGACCCCTCCACTTT.

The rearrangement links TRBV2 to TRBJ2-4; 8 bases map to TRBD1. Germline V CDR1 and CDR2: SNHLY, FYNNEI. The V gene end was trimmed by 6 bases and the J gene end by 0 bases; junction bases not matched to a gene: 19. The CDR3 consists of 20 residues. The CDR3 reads CASRSPAGGEILLAKNIQYF. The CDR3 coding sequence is TGTGCCAGCAGATCCCCCGCAGGGGGCGAGATCCTACTAGCCAAAAACATTCAGTACTTC. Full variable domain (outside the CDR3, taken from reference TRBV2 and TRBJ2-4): EPEVTQTPSHQVTQMGQEVILRCVPISNHLYFYWYRQILGQKVEFLVSFYNNEISEKSEIFDDQFSVERPDGSNFTLKIRSTKLEDSAMYFCASRSPAGGEILLAKNIQYFGAGTRLSVL.

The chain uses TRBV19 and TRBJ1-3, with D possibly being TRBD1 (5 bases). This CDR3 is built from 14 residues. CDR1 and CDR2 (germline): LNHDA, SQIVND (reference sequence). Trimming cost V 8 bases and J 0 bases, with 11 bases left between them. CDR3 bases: TGTGCCAGTCGAATGGGGCACTCTGGAAACACCATATATTTT. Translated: CASRMGHSGNTIYF.

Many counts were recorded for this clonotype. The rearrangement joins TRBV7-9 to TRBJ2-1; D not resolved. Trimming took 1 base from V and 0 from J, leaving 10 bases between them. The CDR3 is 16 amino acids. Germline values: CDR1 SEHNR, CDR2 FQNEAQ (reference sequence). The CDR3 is CASSLGLLSSYNEQFF. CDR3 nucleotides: TGTGCCAGCAGCTTAGGTTTGCTCAGCTCCTACAATGAGCAGTTCTTC.

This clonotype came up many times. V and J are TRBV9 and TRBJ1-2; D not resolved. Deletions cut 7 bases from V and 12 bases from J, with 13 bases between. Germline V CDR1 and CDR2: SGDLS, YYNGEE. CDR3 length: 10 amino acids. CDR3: CASGSRRNTF. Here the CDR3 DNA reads TGTGCCAGCGGCTCCAGGCGTAACACCTTC.

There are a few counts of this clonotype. The CDR3 DNA reads as TGTGCCAGCAGCTCCTTGGGACAGGGGGCGGAAAAACTGTTTTTT. Amino acids: CASSSLGQGAEKLFF. The chain is built from TRBV7-9 and TRBJ1-4, with TRBD1 matching 12 bases. Trimming removed 4 bases from V and 8 bases from J; junction bases left unmatched: 5. The CDR3 sequence is 15 residues long. Germline loops: CDR1 SEHNR, CDR2 FQNEAQ (reference sequence).

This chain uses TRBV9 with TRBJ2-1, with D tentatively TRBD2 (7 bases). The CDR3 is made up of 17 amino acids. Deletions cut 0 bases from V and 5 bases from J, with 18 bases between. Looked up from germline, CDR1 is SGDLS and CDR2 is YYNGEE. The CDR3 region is CASSVVLGGGRDNEQFF. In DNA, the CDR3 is TGTGCCAGCAGCGTAGTGTTAGGGGGGGGCCGAGACAATGAGCAGTTCTTC.

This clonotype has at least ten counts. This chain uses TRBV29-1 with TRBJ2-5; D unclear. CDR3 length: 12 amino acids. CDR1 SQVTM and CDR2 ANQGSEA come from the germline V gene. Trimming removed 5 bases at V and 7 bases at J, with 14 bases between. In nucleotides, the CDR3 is TGCAGCGTTCTCGGCCTGTCGGTGACCCAGTACTTC. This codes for CSVLGLSVTQYF. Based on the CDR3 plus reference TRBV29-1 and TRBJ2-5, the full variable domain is SAVISQKPSRDICQRGTSLTIQCQVDSQVTMMFWYRQQPGQSLTLIATANQGSEATYESGFVIDKFPISRPNLTFSTLTVSNMSPEDSSIYLCSVLGLSVTQYFGPGTRLLVL.

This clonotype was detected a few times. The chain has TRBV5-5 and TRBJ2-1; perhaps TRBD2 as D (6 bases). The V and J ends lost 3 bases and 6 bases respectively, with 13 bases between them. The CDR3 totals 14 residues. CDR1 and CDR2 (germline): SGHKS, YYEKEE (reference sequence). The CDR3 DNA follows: TGTGCCAGCAGCTGGGGACTTGGGGGCAATGAGCAGTTCTTC. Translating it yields CASSWGLGGNEQFF. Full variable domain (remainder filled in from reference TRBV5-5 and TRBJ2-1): DAGVTQSPTHLIKTRGQQVTLRCSPISGHKSVSWYQQVLGQGPQFIFQYYEKEERGRGNFPDRFSARQFPNYSSELNVNALLLGDSALYLCASSWGLGGNEQFFGPGTRLTVL.

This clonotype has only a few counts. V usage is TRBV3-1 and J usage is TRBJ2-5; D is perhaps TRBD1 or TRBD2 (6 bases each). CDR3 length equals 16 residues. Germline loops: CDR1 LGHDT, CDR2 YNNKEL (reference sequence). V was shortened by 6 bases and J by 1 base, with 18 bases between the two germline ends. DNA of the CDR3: TGTGCCAGCAGTACTGGCGGGACACAGACCCAAGAGACCCAGTACTTC. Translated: CASSTGGTQTQETQYF.

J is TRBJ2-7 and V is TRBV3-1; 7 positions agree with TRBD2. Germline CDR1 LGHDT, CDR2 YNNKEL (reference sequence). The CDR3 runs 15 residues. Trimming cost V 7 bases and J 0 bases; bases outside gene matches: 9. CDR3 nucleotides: TGTGCCAGCAACTCTCAGCGGGGTAGCTCCTACGAGCAGTACGTC. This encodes CASNSQRGSSYEQYV.

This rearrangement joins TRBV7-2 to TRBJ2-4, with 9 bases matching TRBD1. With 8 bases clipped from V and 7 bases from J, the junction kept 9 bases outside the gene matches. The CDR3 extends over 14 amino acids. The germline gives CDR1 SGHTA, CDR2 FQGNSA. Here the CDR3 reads CASGKQGAQNIQYF. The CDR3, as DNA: TGTGCCAGCGGAAAACAGGGGGCGCAGAACATTCAGTACTTC.

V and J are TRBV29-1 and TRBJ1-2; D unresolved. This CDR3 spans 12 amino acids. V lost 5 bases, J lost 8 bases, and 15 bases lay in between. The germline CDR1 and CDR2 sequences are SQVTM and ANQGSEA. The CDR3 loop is CSVTLTVGGYTF. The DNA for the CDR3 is TGCAGCGTTACCCTCACAGTGGGCGGCTACACCTTC.

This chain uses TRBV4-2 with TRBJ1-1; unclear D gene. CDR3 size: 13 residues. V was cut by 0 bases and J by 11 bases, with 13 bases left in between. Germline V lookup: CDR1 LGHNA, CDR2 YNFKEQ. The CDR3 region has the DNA TGTGCCAGCAGCCAAGACGGGGTTACAGAGGCTTTCTTT. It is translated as CASSQDGVTEAFF.

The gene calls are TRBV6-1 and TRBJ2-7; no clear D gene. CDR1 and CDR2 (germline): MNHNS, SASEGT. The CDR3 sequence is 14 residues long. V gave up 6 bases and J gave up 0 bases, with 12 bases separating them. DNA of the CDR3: TGTGCCAGCAGACGCCTGGAATCCTCCTACGAGCAGTACTTC. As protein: CASRRLESSYEQYF.

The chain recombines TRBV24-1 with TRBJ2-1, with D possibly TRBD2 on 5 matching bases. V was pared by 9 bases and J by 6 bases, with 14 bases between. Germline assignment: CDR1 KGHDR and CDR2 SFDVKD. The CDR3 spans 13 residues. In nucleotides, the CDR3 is TGTGCCACCGCCGGACTGGCTATCAATGAGCAGTTCTTC. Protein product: CATAGLAINEQFF.